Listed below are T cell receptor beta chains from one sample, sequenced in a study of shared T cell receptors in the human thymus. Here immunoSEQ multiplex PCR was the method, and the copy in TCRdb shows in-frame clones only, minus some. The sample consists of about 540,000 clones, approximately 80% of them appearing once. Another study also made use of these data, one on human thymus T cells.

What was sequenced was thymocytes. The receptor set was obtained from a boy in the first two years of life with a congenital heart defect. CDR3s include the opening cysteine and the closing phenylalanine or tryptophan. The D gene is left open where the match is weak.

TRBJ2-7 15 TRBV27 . TGTGCCAGCAGTACGACAGGCCGGAGTCCCCACGAGCAGTACTTC CASSTTGRSPHEQYF
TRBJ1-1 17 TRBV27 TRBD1 TGTGCCAGCAGTCCACGGACAGGGGAGAAGGTGAACACTGAAGCTTTCTTT CASSPRTGEKVNTEAFF
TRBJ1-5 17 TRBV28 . TGTGCCAGCAGTGGGGGACAACAGGGAGCTAGCAATCAGCCCCAGCATTTT CASSGGQQGASNQPQHF
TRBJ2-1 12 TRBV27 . TGTGCCAGCAGTCCCCCCCGGGGGATACCAATCTTC CASSPPRGIPIF
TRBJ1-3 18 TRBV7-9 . TGTGCCAGCAGCTTAGTCGCAGCGGCAGCCCGCTCTGGAAACACCATATATTTT CASSLVAAAARSGNTIYF
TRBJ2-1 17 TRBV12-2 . TGTGCAAGTCGCCCTGGGACTAGCGGGAGGACCGACAATGAGCAGTTCTTC CASRPGTSGRTDNEQFF
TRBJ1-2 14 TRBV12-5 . TGTGCTAGTGGTTCCAGAGGCCCCGGTTATGGCTACACCTTC CASGSRGPGYGYTF
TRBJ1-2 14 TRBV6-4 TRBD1 TGTGCCAGCAGTGACGGACAGGCTAACTATGGCTACACCTTC CASSDGQANYGYTF
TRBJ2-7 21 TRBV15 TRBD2 TGTGCCACCAGCAGAGCGGGACTTCCAGGGACTAGCGGGGCCTACTCCTACGAGCAGTACTTC CATSRAGLPGTSGAYSYEQYF
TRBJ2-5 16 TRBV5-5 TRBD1 TGTGCCAGCAGCTGGGGGGGACAGGGGGCGCGTGAGACCCAGTACTTC CASSWGGQGARETQYF
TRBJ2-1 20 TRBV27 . TGTGCCAGCAGTTTAAAGGGGGTGGCACAGGGGGGGACTATGGACAATGAGCAGTTCTTC CASSLKGVAQGGTMDNEQFF
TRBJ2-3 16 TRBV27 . TGTGCCAGCAGTTGGGGCAGTCCTACACTTACAGATACGCAGTATTTT CASSWGSPTLTDTQYF
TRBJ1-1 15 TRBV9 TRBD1 TGTGCCAGCAGCACGCCGACAGGGAGGAACACTGAAGCTTTCTTT CASSTPTGRNTEAFF
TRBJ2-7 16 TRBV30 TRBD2 TGTGCCTGGAGGAAGTCGGCGGGAGAGTCACCCTACGAGCAGTACTTC CAWRKSAGESPYEQYF